This entry features one TCR beta chain sequence. The antigen is not known. The data were taken from a study of cytomegalovirus exposure and HLA in healthy donors. In the study overall: Inside one of the first data releases sat some 93 million unique TCRs taken from HLA-typed donors.

Study-wide results and caveats: TCR beta V segments were, for the most part, productive about 90% or about 30% of the time in an earlier analysis. Sequencing artifact likely explains a cluster of highly shared sequence variants. Specificity for CMV antigens was confirmed in vitro for three of the CMV-associated chains.

Primers for the PCR totalled 60 Vbeta and 13 Jbeta. Sequencing was performed with immunoSEQ multiplex PCR; in TCRdb, only in-frame clones are kept and a portion is missing. The sample shows around 180,000 clones, approximately 83% of them seen only once. CDR1 and CDR2 (germline): SGHTS, YDEGEE. The CDR3 runs 12 residues. With 7 bases removed from V and 1 base from J, the gap between germline ends came to 8 bases. The receptor was derived from a boy between 2 and 15 years old in good health and CMV-seronegative. The specimen was PBMCs. The V call is TRBV5-8, the J call TRBJ1-1; D gene unclear. This CDR3 reads CASERANTEAFF. In nucleotides, the CDR3 is TGTGCCAGCGAGAGGGCGAACACTGAAGCTTTCTTT. The variable domain in full, with the rest retrieved from reference TRBV5-8 and TRBJ1-1, is EAGVTQSPTHLIKTRGQQATLRCSPISGHTSVYWYQQALGLGLQFLLWYDEGEERNRGNFPPRFSGRQFPNYSSELNVNALELEDSALYLCASERANTEAFFGQGTRLTVV.